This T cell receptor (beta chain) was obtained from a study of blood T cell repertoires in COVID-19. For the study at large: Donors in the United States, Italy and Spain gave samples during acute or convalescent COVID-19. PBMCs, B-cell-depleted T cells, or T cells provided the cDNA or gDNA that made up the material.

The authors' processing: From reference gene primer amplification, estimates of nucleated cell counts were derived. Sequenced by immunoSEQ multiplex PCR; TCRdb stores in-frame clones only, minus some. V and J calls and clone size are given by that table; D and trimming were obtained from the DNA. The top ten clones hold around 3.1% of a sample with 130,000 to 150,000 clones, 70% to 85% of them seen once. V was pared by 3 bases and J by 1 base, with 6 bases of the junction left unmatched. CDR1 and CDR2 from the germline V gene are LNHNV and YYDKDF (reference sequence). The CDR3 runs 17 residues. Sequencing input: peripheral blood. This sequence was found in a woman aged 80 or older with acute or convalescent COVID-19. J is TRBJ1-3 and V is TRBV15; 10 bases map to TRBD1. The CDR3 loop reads CATSRVDRGQSGNTIYF. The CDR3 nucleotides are TGTGCCACCAGCAGGGTAGACAGGGGGCAATCTGGAAACACCATATATTTT.